Each of the 2 T cell receptor beta chains below was sequenced from the same sample in a study of CD8 T cells in Susac syndrome. Random hexamers served to reverse transcribe roughly 0.45 to 1 ug RNA. TCRdb called the immunoSEQ multiplex PCR reads again in MiXCR, with one record for every CDR3 protein. This table holds 200,000 to 250,000 distinct CDR3 sequences, around 90% found once. Specimen: CD8+ T cells from PBMCs. All receptors come from a human donor with multiple sclerosis.

The genes are TRBV5-8 and TRBJ2-5; TRBD1 aligns across 7 bases. The V gene end was trimmed by 4 bases and the J gene end by 4 bases; junction bases not matched to a gene: 7. This CDR3 is built from 14 residues. The germline gives CDR1 SGHTS, CDR2 YDEGEE. The CDR3: CASSPLTGRETQYF. As DNA, the CDR3 is TGTGCCAGCAGCCCTTTGACAGGGAGAGAGACCCAGTACTTC.

The genes are TRBV10-3 and TRBJ2-1; TRBD1 is a possible D gene (6 bases). CDR3 length: 16 amino acids. Trimming took off 1 base at V and 0 bases at J, with 10 bases between the two ends. In germline, CDR1 is ENHRY, CDR2 SYGVKD. The CDR3 reads CAISEYRGSSYNEQFF. The CDR3 DNA follows: TGTGCCATCAGTGAGTATAGGGGGAGCTCCTACAATGAGCAGTTCTTC.